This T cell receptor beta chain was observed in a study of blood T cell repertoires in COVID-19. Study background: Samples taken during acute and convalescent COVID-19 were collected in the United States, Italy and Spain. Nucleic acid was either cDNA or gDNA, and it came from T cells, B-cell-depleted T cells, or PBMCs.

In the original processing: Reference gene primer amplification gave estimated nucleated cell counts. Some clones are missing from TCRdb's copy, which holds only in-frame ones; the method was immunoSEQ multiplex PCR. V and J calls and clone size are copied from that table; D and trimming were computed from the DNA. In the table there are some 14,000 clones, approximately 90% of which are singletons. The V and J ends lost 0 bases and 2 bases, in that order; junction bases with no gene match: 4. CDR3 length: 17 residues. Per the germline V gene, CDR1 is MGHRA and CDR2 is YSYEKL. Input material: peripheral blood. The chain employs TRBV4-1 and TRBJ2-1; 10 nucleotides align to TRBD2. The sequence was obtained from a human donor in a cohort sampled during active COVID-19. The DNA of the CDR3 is TGCGCCAGCAGCCAAGAACCTGGACTAGCGGCCTACAATGAGCAGTTCTTC. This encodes CASSQEPGLAAYNEQFF.